This T cell receptor beta chain was identified in a study of OX40 agonist ivuxolimab in advanced cancers. About the study: Patients received the agonistic anti-OX40 (CD134) antibody ivuxolimab. Earlier anti-PD-1, anti-PD-L1 or anti-CTLA-4 therapy was permitted; roughly 37% had received some.

Anyone with autoimmune disease history or systemic immunosuppression was excluded. Collection of blood occurred at baseline, at cycle 4 day 1, and at cycle 7 day 1. V gave up 9 bases and J gave up 5 bases; unmatched junction bases: 7. This CDR3 has 12 residues. The germline V gene encodes CDR1 SGHNT and CDR2 YYREEE (reference sequence). TCRdb's copy holds only in-frame clones and misses some; the assay was immunoSEQ multiplex PCR. In the table there are around 62,000 clones, about 89% of which are singletons. The specimen was CD4+ or CD8+ T cells sorted from blood, collected in a trial of the OX40 agonist ivuxolimab. The chain employs TRBV5-4 and TRBJ2-5, with TRBD2 identical over 7 bases. This sequence was found in an adult with an advanced solid tumor such as melanoma, head and neck, liver or kidney cancer. The CDR3 DNA is TGTGCCACTAACGGGGGGAACGAGACCCAGTACTTC. The encoded protein is CATNGGNETQYF.